The sequence of this T cell receptor beta chain was determined in a study of blood T cell repertoires in COVID-19. Symptom resolution, clearance, or two negative PCRs marked donors in Cohort 3 as recovered. The CDR3 is made up of 16 amino acids. The V end lost 4 bases, the J end lost 2 bases, and 16 bases lay between the germline ends. Germline lookup yields CDR1 MGHRA and CDR2 YSYEKL. In the study's own analysis: Amplifying reference gene primers gave estimates of nucleated cell counts. Data came from immunoSEQ multiplex PCR; TCRdb stores just in-frame clones and leaves some out. V and J calls and clone size follow that table, whereas D and trimming were derived from the DNA. Of under 200,000 clones in the sample, roughly nine tenths were seen once.

The receptor's source is a woman aged 18-35 years who had recovered from COVID-19. The specimen sequenced was PBMCs or T cells enriched from blood (not recorded which). The V and J genes are TRBV4-1 and TRBJ2-3; a possible D gene is TRBD2 (5 bases). CDR3 sequence reads: CASSPGARENTDTQYF. The CDR3 DNA follows: TGCGCCAGCAGCCCTGGAGCGAGGGAAAACACAGATACGCAGTATTTT.